This is a list of T cell receptor beta chains from one sample in a study of T cell changes during pregnancy in multiple sclerosis. Assay used: immunoSEQ multiplex PCR; TCRdb lists only in-frame clones, some missing. The sample lists 70,000 to 95,000 clones; around 94% were seen once. Here the sequenced sample was peripheral blood, taken in the second trimester of pregnancy. Receptor source: a female donor in good health, enrolled as a control in a pregnancy study. CDR3s leave out the opening cysteine and the closing phenylalanine or tryptophan.

V gene	J gene	CDR3 protein
TRBV15	TRBJ2-7	ATSRDEAGLPYEQY
TRBV19	TRBJ1-4	ASSLGGWSTNEKLF
TRBV29-1	TRBJ2-5	SVGGGETQY
TRBV7-9	TRBJ1-2	ASSYLDNRRGYT
TRBV5-1	TRBJ2-1	ASSMGGGAHEQF
TRBV7-6	TRBJ2-2	ASSQDTNTGELF
TRBV19	TRBJ2-1	ASSIRTRIGNEQF
TRBV2	TRBJ2-3	ASRATGSYTDTQY
TRBV6-5	TRBJ1-6	ASSYTGQYNSPLH
TRBV13	TRBJ2-4	ASSMNTKNIQY
TRBV7-2	TRBJ1-1	ASSLGSWGEDTEAF
TRBV7-2	TRBJ2-7	ASSSRQVFNYEQY
TRBV15	TRBJ2-2	ATSRNRGWNTGELF
TRBV28	TRBJ1-1	ASSLLEGATTTEAF
TRBV28	TRBJ1-1	ASSPDRRGGTEAF
TRBV27	TRBJ2-1	ASISPGGPEDEQF